This T cell receptor (beta chain) was documented in a study of T cells in Graves' hyperthyroidism and ophthalmopathy (dated by TCRdb to the late 2010s). For the wider study: Peripheral blood was collected at initial diagnosis, before any treatment. Once sampling was done, hyperthyroidism patients were given methimazole at a starting dose of 30 mg daily, whereas ophthalmopathy patients were given high-dose intravenous methylprednisolone. To identify distinguishing TCR V-J signatures, a discovery cohort of 90 to 100 patients was used, comprising 43 with Graves' ophthalmopathy and roughly 60 with stable Graves' hyperthyroidism. An independent validation cohort of under 20 hyperthyroidism patients and about 16 patients who later progressed to ophthalmopathy tested prospective prediction of ophthalmopathy. The paper reports TCR Vbeta CDR3 sequencing of some 140 peripheral blood samples: approximately 43 ophthalmopathy, roughly 80 hyperthyroidism and around 17 progressor patients. The 100 discovery patients were randomly split 7:3 into training and test sets. In addition, the study compared T-cell repertoires in thyroid tissue and in blood from six Graves' hyperthyroidism patients. General conclusions and limits of the study: Most expanded thyroid clonotypes (frequency above 0.001) were also found in blood, which suggests that blood repertoires may mirror thyroid immune responses. In validation, progression to ophthalmopathy was predicted by the model with approximately 67% sensitivity and roughly 72% specificity, a median of roughly 6.4 months before onset. No statistical method was used to fix the sample size in advance, and group allocation was not hidden from the investigators. A 13 V-J signature model separated ophthalmopathy from stable hyperthyroidism, with roughly 88% sensitivity and roughly 82% specificity in cross-validation and 80%/75% in testing.

About this clonotype: The target of this receptor is not known. No clone much larger than this one lies a single base away; base qualities are absent.

The germline V gene (reference sequence) specifies SEHNR as CDR1 and FQNEAQ as CDR2. V was cut back by 5 bases and J by 5 bases, leaving a gap of 15 bases between them. The cysteine opens and the phenylalanine closes a CDR3 of 15 amino acids. This entry keeps only the CDR3 DNA: 45 bases, framed from base 1. Moderately to severely active disease, a Clinical Activity Score of at least 3, a NOSPECS grade of at least 4, and a duration under 3 months were present in ophthalmopathy patients. Exclusion was applied to patients with uncontrolled infections, other autoimmune diseases, pregnancy or lactation. Diagnoses were based on clinical symptoms, serum thyroxine and TRAb, thyroid ultrasound and orbital computed tomography. PBMCs were isolated from 8 to 10 ml of fresh peripheral blood by Ficoll-Paque density gradient centrifugation. Total RNA was extracted using Trizol reagent, and RNA quality was assessed on an Agilent 2100 Bioanalyzer.

Amplification of TCR beta CDR3 regions was carried out from RNA transcripts. A first-round RT-PCR of the TCR CDR3 used the HTBI primer set with the Qiagen OneStep RT-PCR kit. Libraries were constructed in a second round of multiplex PCR, after which size selection and purification were performed. Libraries were sequenced paired-end with 100 bp reads on an Illumina HiSeq2000. The original methods were these. Raw data were processed with SOAPnuke, discarding reads with adapters, uncalled bases, mean Phred below 15, or no exact constant-primer or identifier match. COPE v1.2.5 was used to merge high-quality paired reads, and clonotypes were defined as unique nucleotide sequences. Clonotypes were aligned to IMGT TRBV, TRBD and TRBJ reference segments using MiTCR v1.1. Only V-J combinations with frequency above 0.0001, covering 99% to 99.2% of repertoires, were analysed. A TCS score was defined as the ratio between F50 (clonal expansion) and ExV (chaos), using BLOSUM62-based TCRdist between CDR3 peptides within each V-J. Welch's t-statistics and random forest reduced 450 to 600 V-J features to 13, which were used in a naive Bayes classifier (R e1071). TCRdb itself trimmed the public reads at Q25 with fastp, ran MiXCR and retained productive beta chains. For every CDR3 protein sequence, its rows merge into one entry that carries the most common genes and DNA. In this record, the V and J calls reflect TCRdb's handling and not the investigators' own analysis. The sample records some 350,000 distinct CDR3 sequences, 12% to 15% of which are singletons. 30% to 40% of the sample goes to the ten largest clones.

The chain couples TRBV7-9 to TRBJ2-2; a tentative D call is TRBD2 (5 bases match). The specimen sequenced was blood. This receptor was taken from a woman aged 40 to 55 with Graves' ophthalmopathy. The DNA reads TGTGCCAGCAGCCAATACCTCGGGGATACCGGGGAGCTGTTTTTT. It translates to CASSQYLGDTGELFF. Outside the CDR3, residues come from the reference TRBV7-9 and TRBJ2-2 proteins, so the full variable domain is: DTGVSQNPRHKITKRGQNVTFRCDPISEHNRLYWYRQTLGQGPEFLTYFQNEAQLEKSRLLSDRFSAERPKGSFSTLEIQRTEQGDSAMYLCASSQYLGDTGELFFGEGSRLTVL.